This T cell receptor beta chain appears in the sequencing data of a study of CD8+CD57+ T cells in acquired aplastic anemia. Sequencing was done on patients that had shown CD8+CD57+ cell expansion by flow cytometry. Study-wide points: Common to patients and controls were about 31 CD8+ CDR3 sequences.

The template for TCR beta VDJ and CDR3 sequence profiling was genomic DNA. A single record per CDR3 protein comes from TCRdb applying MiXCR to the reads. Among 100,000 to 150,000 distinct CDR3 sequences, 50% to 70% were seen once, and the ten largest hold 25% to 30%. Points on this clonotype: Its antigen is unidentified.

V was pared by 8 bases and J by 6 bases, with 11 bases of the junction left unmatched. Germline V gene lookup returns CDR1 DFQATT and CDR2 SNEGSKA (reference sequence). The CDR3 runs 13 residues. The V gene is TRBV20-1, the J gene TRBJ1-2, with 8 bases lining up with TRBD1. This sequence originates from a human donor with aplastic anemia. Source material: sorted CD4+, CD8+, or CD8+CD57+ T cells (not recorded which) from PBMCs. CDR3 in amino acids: CSTHSGGGNGYTF. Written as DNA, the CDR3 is TGCAGTACCCACTCAGGGGGCGGCAATGGCTACACCTTC.